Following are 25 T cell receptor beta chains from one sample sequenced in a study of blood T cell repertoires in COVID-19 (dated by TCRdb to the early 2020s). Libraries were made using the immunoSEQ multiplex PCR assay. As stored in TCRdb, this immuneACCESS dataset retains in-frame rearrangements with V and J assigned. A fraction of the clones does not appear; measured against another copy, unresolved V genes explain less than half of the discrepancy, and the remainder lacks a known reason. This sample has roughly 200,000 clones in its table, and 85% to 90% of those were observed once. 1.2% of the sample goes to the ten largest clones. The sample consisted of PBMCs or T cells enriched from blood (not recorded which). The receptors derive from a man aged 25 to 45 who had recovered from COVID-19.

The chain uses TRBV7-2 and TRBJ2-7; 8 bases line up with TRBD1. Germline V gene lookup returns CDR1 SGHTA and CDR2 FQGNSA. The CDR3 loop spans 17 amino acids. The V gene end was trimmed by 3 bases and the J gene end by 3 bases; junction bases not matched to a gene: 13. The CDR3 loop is CASSFSRPSDRVYEQYF. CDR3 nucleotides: TGTGCCAGCAGCTTTTCGCGGCCTTCGGACAGGGTCTACGAGCAGTACTTC. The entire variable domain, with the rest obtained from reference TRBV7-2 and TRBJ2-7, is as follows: GAGVSQSPSNKVTEKGKDVELRCDPISGHTALYWYRQSLGQGLEFLIYFQGNSAPDKSGLPSDRFSAERTGGSVSTLTIQRTQQEDSAVYLCASSFSRPSDRVYEQYFGPGTRLTVT.

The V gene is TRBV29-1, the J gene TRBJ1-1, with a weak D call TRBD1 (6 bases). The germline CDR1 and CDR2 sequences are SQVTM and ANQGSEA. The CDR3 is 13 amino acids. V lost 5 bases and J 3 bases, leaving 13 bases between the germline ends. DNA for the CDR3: TGCAGCGTTCACGACAGGAGGTACACTGAAGCTTTCTTT. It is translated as CSVHDRRYTEAFF.

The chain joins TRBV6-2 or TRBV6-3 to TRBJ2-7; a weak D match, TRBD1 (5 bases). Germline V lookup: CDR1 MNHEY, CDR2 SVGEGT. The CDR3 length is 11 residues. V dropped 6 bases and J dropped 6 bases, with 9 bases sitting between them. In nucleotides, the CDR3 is TGTGCCAGCAGCAATACAGGCGAGCAGTACTTC. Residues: CASSNTGEQYF.

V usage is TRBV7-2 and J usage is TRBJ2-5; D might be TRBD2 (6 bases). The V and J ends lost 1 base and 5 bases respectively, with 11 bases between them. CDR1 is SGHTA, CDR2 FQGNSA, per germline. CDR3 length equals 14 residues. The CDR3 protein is CASSLGLVMETQYF. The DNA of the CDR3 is TGTGCCAGCAGCTTAGGACTAGTAATGGAGACCCAGTACTTC.

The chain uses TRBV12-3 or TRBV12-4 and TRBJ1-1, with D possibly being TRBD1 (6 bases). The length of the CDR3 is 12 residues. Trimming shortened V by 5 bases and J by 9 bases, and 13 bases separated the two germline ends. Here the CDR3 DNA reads TGTGCCAGCAGTCACCCGGGACAAAAAGCTTTCTTT. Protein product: CASSHPGQKAFF.

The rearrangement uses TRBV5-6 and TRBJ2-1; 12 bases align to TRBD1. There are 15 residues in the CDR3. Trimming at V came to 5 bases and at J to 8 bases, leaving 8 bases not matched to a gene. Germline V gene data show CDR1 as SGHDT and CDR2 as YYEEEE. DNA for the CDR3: TGTGCCAGCAGAATCGGGACAGGGGGCTCTGATGAGCAGTTCTTC. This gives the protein CASRIGTGGSDEQFF.

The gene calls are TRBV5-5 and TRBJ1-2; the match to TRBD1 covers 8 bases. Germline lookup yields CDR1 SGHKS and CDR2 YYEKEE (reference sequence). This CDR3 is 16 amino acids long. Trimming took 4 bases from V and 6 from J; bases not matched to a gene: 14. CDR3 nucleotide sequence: TGTGCCAGCAGCCCATATTCGCGGACAGGGCGTGATGGCTACACCTTC. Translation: CASSPYSRTGRDGYTF. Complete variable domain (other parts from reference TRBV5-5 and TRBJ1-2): DAGVTQSPTHLIKTRGQQVTLRCSPISGHKSVSWYQQVLGQGPQFIFQYYEKEERGRGNFPDRFSARQFPNYSSELNVNALLLGDSALYLCASSPYSRTGRDGYTFGSGTRLTVV.

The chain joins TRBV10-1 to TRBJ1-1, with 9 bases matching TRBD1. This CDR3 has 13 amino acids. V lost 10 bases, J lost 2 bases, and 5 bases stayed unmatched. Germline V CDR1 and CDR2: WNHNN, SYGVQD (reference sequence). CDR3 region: CATQDRGNTEAFF. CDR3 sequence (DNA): TGCGCCACCCAGGACAGGGGAAACACTGAAGCTTTCTTT.

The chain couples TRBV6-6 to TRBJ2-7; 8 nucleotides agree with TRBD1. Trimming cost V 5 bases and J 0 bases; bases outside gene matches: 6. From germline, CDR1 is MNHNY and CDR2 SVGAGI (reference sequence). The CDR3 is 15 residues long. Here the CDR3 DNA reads TGTGCCAGCAGTCACACAGGGGGTAGCTCCTACGAGCAGTACTTC. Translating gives CASSHTGGSSYEQYF.

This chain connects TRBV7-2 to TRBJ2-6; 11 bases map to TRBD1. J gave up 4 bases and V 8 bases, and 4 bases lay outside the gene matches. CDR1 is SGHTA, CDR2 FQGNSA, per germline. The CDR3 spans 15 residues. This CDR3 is CASEDRGLGANVLTF. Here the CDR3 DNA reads TGTGCCAGCGAGGACAGGGGGCTCGGGGCCAACGTCCTGACTTTC.

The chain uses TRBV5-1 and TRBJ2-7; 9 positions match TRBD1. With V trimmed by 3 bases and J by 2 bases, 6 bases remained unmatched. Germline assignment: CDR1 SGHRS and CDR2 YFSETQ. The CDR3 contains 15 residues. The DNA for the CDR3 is TGCGCCAGCAGCTCGTCCCGGGACAGGGCCTACGAGCAGTACTTC. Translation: CASSSSRDRAYEQYF.

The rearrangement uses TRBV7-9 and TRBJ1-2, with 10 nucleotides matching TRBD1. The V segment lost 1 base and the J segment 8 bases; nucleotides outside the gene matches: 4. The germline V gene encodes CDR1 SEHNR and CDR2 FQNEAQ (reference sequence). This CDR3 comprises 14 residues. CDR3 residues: CASSLGQGAEGYTF. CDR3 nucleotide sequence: TGTGCCAGCAGCTTAGGACAGGGGGCGGAGGGCTACACCTTC.

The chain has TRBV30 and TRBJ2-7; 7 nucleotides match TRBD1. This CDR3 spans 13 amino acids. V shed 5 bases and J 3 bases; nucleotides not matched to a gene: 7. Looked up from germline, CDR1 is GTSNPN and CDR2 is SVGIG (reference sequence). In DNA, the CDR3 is TGTGCCTGGCAGACAGGGAAGAACTACGAGCAGTACTTC. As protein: CAWQTGKNYEQYF.

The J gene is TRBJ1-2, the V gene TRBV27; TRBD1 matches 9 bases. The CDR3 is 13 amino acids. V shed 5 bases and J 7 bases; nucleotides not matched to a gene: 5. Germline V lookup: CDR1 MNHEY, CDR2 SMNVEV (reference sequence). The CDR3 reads CASSPGTGLGYTF. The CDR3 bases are TGTGCCAGCAGTCCGGGGACAGGGCTTGGCTACACCTTC.

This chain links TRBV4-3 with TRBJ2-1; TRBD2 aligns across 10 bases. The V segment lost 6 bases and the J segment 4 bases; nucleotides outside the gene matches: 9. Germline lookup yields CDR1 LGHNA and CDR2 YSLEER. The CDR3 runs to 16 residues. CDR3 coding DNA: TGCGCCAGCAGTCGGACTAGCGGACCTGAATACAATGAGCAGTTCTTC. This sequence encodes CASSRTSGPEYNEQFF.

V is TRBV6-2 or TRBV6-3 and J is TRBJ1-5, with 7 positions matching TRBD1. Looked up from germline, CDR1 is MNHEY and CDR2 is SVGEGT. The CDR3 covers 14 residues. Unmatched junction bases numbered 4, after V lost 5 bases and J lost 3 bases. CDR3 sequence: CASSGRGNNQPQHF. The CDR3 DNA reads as TGTGCCAGCAGTGGCAGGGGGAACAATCAGCCCCAGCATTTT.

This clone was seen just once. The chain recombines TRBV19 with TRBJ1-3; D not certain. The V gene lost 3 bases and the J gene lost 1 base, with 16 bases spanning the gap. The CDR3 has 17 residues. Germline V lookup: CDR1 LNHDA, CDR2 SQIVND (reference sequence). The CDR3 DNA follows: TGTGCCAGTAGTATGGAGTCCCTAACGATTTCTGGAAACACCATATATTTT. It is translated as CASSMESLTISGNTIYF.

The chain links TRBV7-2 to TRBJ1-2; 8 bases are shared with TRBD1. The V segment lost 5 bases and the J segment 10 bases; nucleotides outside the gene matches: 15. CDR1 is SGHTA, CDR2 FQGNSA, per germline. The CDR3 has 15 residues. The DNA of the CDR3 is TGTGCCAGCAGCCAAGATACTCGACAGGGGATTGCCTACACCTTC. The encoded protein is CASSQDTRQGIAYTF.

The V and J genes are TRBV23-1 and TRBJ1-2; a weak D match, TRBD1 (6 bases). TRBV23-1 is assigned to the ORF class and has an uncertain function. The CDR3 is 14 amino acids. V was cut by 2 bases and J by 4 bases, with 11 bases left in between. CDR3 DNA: TGCGCCAGCAGTCAAGGCAGGGGAAGCTATGGCTACACCTTC. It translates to CASSQGRGSYGYTF.

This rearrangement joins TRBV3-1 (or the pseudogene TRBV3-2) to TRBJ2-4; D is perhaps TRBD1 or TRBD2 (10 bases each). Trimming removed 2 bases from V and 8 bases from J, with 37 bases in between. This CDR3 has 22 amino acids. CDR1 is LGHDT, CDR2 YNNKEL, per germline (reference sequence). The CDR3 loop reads CASSQHRDRGRAGGPRLYIQYF. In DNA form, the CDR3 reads TGTGCCAGCAGCCAACACCGGGACAGGGGTAGAGCGGGAGGGCCGCGGTTGTACATTCAGTACTTC.

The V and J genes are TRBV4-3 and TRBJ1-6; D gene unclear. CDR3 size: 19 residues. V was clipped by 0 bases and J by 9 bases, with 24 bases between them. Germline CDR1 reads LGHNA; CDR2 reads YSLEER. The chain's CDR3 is CASSQEAPLRGSLPSPLHF. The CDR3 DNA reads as TGCGCCAGCAGCCAAGAAGCGCCCCTAAGAGGCAGTCTTCCTTCACCCCTCCACTTT.

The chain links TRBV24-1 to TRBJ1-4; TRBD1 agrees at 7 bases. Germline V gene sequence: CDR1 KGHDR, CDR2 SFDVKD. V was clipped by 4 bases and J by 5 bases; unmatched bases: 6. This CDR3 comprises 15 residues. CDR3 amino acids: CATSDRDSINEKLFF. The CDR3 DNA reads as TGTGCCACCAGTGACCGGGACAGCATAAATGAAAAACTGTTTTTT.

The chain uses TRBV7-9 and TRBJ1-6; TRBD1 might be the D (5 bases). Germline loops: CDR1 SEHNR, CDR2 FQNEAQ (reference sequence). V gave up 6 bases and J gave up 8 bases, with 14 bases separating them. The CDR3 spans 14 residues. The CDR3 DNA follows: TGTGCCAGCAGGAATACAGGCTTCCATTCACCCCTCCACTTT. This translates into CASRNTGFHSPLHF.

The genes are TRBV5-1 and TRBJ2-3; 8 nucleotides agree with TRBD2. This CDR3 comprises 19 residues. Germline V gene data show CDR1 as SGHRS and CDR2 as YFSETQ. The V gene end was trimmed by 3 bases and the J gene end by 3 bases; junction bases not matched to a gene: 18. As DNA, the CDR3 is TGCGCCAGCAGCTCAGCCGTCCCGGGACTAGTGTTCGGGACAGATACGCAGTATTTT. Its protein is CASSSAVPGLVFGTDTQYF.

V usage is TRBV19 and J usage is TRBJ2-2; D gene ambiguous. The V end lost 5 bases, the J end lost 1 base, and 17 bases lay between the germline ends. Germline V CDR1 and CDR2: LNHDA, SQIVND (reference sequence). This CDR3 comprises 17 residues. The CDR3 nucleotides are TGTGCCAGTAGTTTACTAAAAAAGGCCCTGAACACCGGGGAGCTGTTTTTT. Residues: CASSLLKKALNTGELFF.